This T cell receptor beta chain was recorded in a study of T cell responses to AZD1222 COVID-19 vaccine. Trimming pared 7 bases from V and 0 bases from J, leaving 19 bases between. CDR3 length equals 17 residues. Germline CDR1 reads LNHDA; CDR2 reads SQIVND (reference sequence). Pooled in the analysis were second doses at about 4 or about 12 weeks. Libraries were prepared by immunoSEQ multiplex PCR; TCRdb keeps only in-frame clonotypes and omits some of them. Among around 150,000 clones listed, approximately 88% were seen once. The origin of this receptor is an adult who received the AZD1222 COVID-19 vaccine. The material sequenced was peripheral blood, taken 28 days after the second AZD1222 dose. The chain carries TRBV19 and TRBJ2-1; unclear D gene. CDR3 region: CASTSSTSGSSYNEQFF. The CDR3 nucleotides are TGTGCCAGTACTTCCAGCACTTCCGGAAGCTCCTACAATGAGCAGTTCTTC.